Listed here are 29 T cell receptor beta chains from one sample, sequenced in a study of CD8 T cells in ankylosing spondylitis. MiXCR, run by TCRdb on the 5' RACE reads, gives a single entry per CDR3 protein. This sample has almost 250,000 distinct CDR3 sequences, with 30% to 35% found just once. The specimen was blood, either unsorted or a sorted T cell fraction (not recorded which). These receptors were collected from a male donor with ankylosing spondylitis or in good health (not recorded which).

The V gene is TRBV21-1, the J gene TRBJ2-1; TRBD1 is taken as the D call from the table, unchecked against the DNA. TRBV21-1 is termed a pseudogene. The CDR3 loop spans 14 amino acids. The CDR3 DNA is TGTGCCAGCAGCAAGAGGGGGCTCAACAATGAGCAGTTCTTC. Residues: CASSKRGLNNEQFF.

J is TRBJ2-6 and V is TRBV12-3 or TRBV12-4; D gene ambiguous. There are 17 residues in the CDR3. V was cut by 10 bases and J by 0 bases, with 19 bases left in between. The CDR3: CATRRRRMNSGANVLTF. CDR3 nucleotide sequence: TGTGCCACCAGAAGACGGCGGATGAACTCTGGGGCCAACGTCCTGACTTTC.

J is TRBJ2-1 and V is TRBV6-5, with unresolved D. The V gene lost 2 bases and the J gene lost 6 bases, with 11 bases spanning the gap. This CDR3 comprises 14 residues. The germline V gene has CDR1 MNHEY and CDR2 SVGAGI. The CDR3 coding sequence is TGTGCCAGCAGTTACGACCCTACCCGCAATGAGCAGTTCTTC. Its translation: CASSYDPTRNEQFF.

The chain uses TRBV6-5 and TRBJ2-5, with D maybe TRBD2 (5 bases). Between the trimmed V and J ends, which lost 5 bases and 4 bases, there was a span of 23 bases. CDR3 size: 17 residues. From germline, CDR1 is MNHEY and CDR2 SVGAGI. CDR3 protein: CASSQLAGVGLAETQYF. The CDR3, as DNA: TGTGCCAGCAGTCAGCTCGCGGGTGTAGGGTTGGCAGAGACCCAGTACTTC.

The CDR3 sequence is CASSQGAANTGELFF. The CDR3 nucleotides are TGTGCCAGCAGCCAAGGGGCGGCGAACACCGGGGAGCTGTTTTTT. The chain is built from TRBV6-1 and TRBJ2-2; a weak D match, TRBD1 (5 bases). The germline V gene encodes CDR1 MNHNS and CDR2 SASEGT. V shed 6 bases and J shed 0 bases, with 11 bases lying between them. CDR3 size: 15 residues.

The J gene is TRBJ2-1, the V gene TRBV3-1; 12 positions agree with TRBD1. Germline V CDR1 and CDR2: LGHDT, YNNKEL (reference sequence). The CDR3 covers 17 residues. Unmatched junction bases numbered 4, after V lost 4 bases and J lost 0 bases. The CDR3 DNA is TGTGCCAGCAGCCGGGGGACAGGGGGCGTCTCCTACAATGAGCAGTTCTTC. Its translation: CASSRGTGGVSYNEQFF.

This clonotype was counted only a few times. This chain joins TRBV25-1 and TRBJ1-6; D ambiguous. The CDR3 runs to 14 residues. V shed 5 bases and J shed 0 bases, with 5 bases lying between them. The germline V gene has CDR1 MGHDK and CDR2 SYGVNS. CDR3 DNA: TGTGCCAGCAGTCACGACTCCTATAATTCACCCCTCCACTTT. Residues: CASSHDSYNSPLHF.

The CDR3 nucleotides read TGTGCCAGCAGCCCCGGGGGGGCCGGAGAGACCCAGTACTTC. Translation gives CASSPGGAGETQYF. J is TRBJ2-5 and V is TRBV5-8; TRBD2 matches 8 bases. Germline-derived CDR1 and CDR2 are SGHTS and YDEGEE. The J segment lost 4 bases and the V segment lost 4 bases, leaving 6 bases of the junction unmatched. CDR3 length: 14 residues.

This chain joins TRBV29-1 and TRBJ2-3; TRBD1 agrees at 8 bases. CDR3 size: 16 residues. CDR1 and CDR2 from the germline V gene are SQVTM and ANQGSEA. With V trimmed by 4 bases and J by 5 bases, 14 bases remained unmatched. In DNA, the CDR3 is TGCAGCGTTGCCTCTGAGCCGGACAGGGCCGTAGATACGCAGTATTTT. As protein: CSVASEPDRAVDTQYF.

The chain employs TRBV27 and TRBJ1-5; TRBD1 aligns across 7 bases. CDR1 is MNHEY and CDR2 is SMNVEV in the germline V gene (reference sequence). The CDR3 has 13 amino acids. The V gene end was trimmed by 6 bases and the J gene end by 4 bases; junction bases not matched to a gene: 3. This CDR3 reads CASRRTGNQPQHF. The CDR3 nucleotides are TGTGCCAGCAGAAGGACAGGTAATCAGCCCCAGCATTTT.

Only one count was recorded for this clonotype. The J gene is TRBJ1-1, the V gene TRBV5-1; tentative D call: TRBD1 (5 bases). Germline-derived CDR1 and CDR2 are SGHRS and YFSETQ. Trimming removed 0 bases at V and 4 bases at J, with 13 bases between. The CDR3 consists of 15 residues. The CDR3 nucleotides read TGCGCCAGCAGCTTGGCTGCAAGGGGTCGCACTGAAGCTTTCTTT. Translation: CASSLAARGRTEAFF.

This clonotype was detected only a few times. The chain uses TRBV20-1 and TRBJ2-7, with D possibly being TRBD1 (6 bases). This CDR3 region has 13 residues. The V and J ends lost 4 bases and 8 bases respectively, with 18 bases between them. Germline V gene lookup returns CDR1 DFQATT and CDR2 SNEGSKA (reference sequence). The CDR3 reads CSATPGHNPQQYF. CDR3 coding DNA: TGCAGTGCTACTCCGGGACATAACCCCCAGCAGTACTTC.

This chain links TRBV5-6 with TRBJ2-5; possible D gene TRBD1, 6 bases. This CDR3 is 16 amino acids long. Between the trimmed V and J ends, which lost 1 base and 5 bases, there was a span of 18 bases. Germline V gives CDR1 SGHDT, CDR2 YYEEEE. The CDR3 sequence: CASSLSGDPPWETQYF. CDR3 DNA: TGTGCCAGCAGCTTGTCAGGGGACCCACCCTGGGAGACCCAGTACTTC.

This clonotype was seen more than once but under ten times. This chain connects TRBV5-6 to TRBJ2-7; the D is unclear. The CDR3 runs to 14 residues. Germline V gene sequence: CDR1 SGHDT, CDR2 YYEEEE. With 0 bases removed from V and 5 bases from J, the gap between germline ends came to 12 bases. The CDR3 nucleotides read TGTGCCAGCAGCTTGGGGGTCAGGCCCAACGAGCAGTACTTC. As protein: CASSLGVRPNEQYF.

As regards this clonotype: The conserved phenylalanine or tryptophan normally closing the CDR3 is absent here, so this likely arose from a read error. It is unclear where the CDR3 begins or ends on the DNA, so no DNA is shown, and the CDR3 is as TCRdb lists it. This rearrangement joins TRBV12-3 or TRBV12-4 to TRBJ1-2; the D call TRBD1 from the table was never checked on the DNA. The CDR3 has 13 residues if both end residues are counted. The CDR3 is CASSRQPRDGLLI.

With respect to this clonotype: Lacking the conserved final phenylalanine or tryptophan, this CDR3 likely reflects a read error. The limits of the CDR3 on the DNA are not certain, so only TCRdb's listed CDR3 is given. The V gene is TRBV12-3 or TRBV12-4, the J gene TRBJ1-1; the tabulated D call, TRBD1, remains unverified against the DNA. Including both end residues, the CDR3 is 14 amino acids long. This CDR3 reads CASSLGPGTGGVAL.

The chain carries TRBV5-6 and TRBJ2-1, with a tentative D call TRBD1 (6 bases). The CDR3 spans 15 residues. Germline CDR1 and CDR2: SGHDT and YYEEEE. V gave up 1 base and J gave up 4 bases, with 12 bases separating them. The CDR3 bases are TGTGCCAGCAGCTTGTTAGGACAGAATTACAATGAGCAGTTCTTC. It yields the protein CASSLLGQNYNEQFF. Full variable domain (remainder filled in from reference TRBV5-6 and TRBJ2-1): DAGVTQSPTHLIKTRGQQVTLRCSPKSGHDTVSWYQQALGQGPQFIFQYYEEEERQRGNFPDRFSGHQFPNYSSELNVNALLLGDSALYLCASSLLGQNYNEQFFGPGTRLTVL.

This chain connects TRBV5-6 to TRBJ2-7; 7 nucleotides line up with TRBD1. Looked up from germline, CDR1 is SGHDT and CDR2 is YYEEEE. J gave up 2 bases and V 7 bases, and 6 bases lay outside the gene matches. The CDR3 consists of 13 residues. CDR3 amino acids: CASEGDRPYEQYF. CDR3 in DNA: TGTGCCAGCGAGGGGGACAGACCCTACGAGCAGTACTTC.

The rearrangement links TRBV20-1 to TRBJ1-3; possibly TRBD1 for D (5 bases). V was pared by 2 bases and J by 3 bases, with 14 bases between. Germline assignment: CDR1 DFQATT and CDR2 SNEGSKA (reference sequence). CDR3 length equals 15 residues. The CDR3 reads CSARPRRANGNTIYF. In DNA, the CDR3 is TGCAGTGCTAGACCCCGCAGGGCAAATGGAAACACCATATATTTT.

Concerning this clonotype itself: One end of the junction fails to match germline, which may point to a read error. The rearrangement uses TRBV20-1 and TRBJ1-2; 9 bases line up with TRBD1. Germline-derived CDR1 and CDR2 are DFQATT and SNEGSKA (reference sequence). This CDR3 contains 15 residues. In DNA, the CDR3 is TGCAGTGCTGGAGAAGGACAGGGGAACTTCTATGGCTACACCTTC. The encoded protein is CSAGEGQGNFYGYTF.

This clonotype turned up a few times. V and J are TRBV20-1 and TRBJ1-4; D is possibly TRBD1 (5 bases). Germline loops: CDR1 DFQATT, CDR2 SNEGSKA (reference sequence). V was pared by 6 bases and J by 8 bases, with 16 bases between. The CDR3 covers 13 residues. In nucleotides, the CDR3 is TGCAGTGCCAGGGACGGAAGAAACGAAAAACTGTTTTTT. It encodes CSARDGRNEKLFF.

This clonotype was seen repeatedly, ten times or more. V usage is TRBV29-1 and J usage is TRBJ1-1; possible D gene TRBD1, 6 bases. V was trimmed by 7 bases and J by 0 bases, leaving 18 bases between them. CDR1 and CDR2 (germline): SQVTM, ANQGSEA. The CDR3 spans 15 residues. CDR3 DNA sequence: TGCAGCGCCCTAACTCCGACAGGCATGAACACTGAAGCTTTCTTT. As protein: CSALTPTGMNTEAFF.

This chain uses TRBV29-1 with TRBJ2-7; D remains unclear. Looked up from germline, CDR1 is SQVTM and CDR2 is ANQGSEA. Trimming pared 1 base from V and 5 bases from J, leaving 9 bases between. This CDR3 is built from 12 residues. The CDR3 DNA reads TGCAGCGTTGAAGCCTGGCACCACGAGCAGTACTTC. The encoded protein is CSVEAWHHEQYF.

The V call is TRBV28, the J call TRBJ2-7; no firm D call. The CDR3 sequence is 14 residues long. Germline loops: CDR1 MDHEN, CDR2 SYDVKM. The V gene lost 8 bases and the J gene lost 3 bases, with 17 bases spanning the gap. The chain's CDR3 is CASASIDVLYEQYF. As DNA, the CDR3 is TGTGCCAGCGCTTCCATTGACGTACTCTACGAGCAGTACTTC.

CDR3 DNA sequence: TGCAGTGCTAGAGTACATCGACAGGACCCCTACAATGAGCAGTTCTTC. Protein: CSARVHRQDPYNEQFF. The chain employs TRBV20-1 and TRBJ2-1; possible D gene TRBD1, 6 bases. V was pared by 1 base and J by 2 bases, with 15 bases between. Germline-derived CDR1 and CDR2 are DFQATT and SNEGSKA (reference sequence). The CDR3 totals 16 residues.

The chain employs TRBV20-1 and TRBJ1-2; tentatively, D is TRBD1 (5 bases). The CDR3 is made up of 12 amino acids. V lost 6 bases and J lost 7, with 15 bases in between. Germline CDR1 DFQATT, CDR2 SNEGSKA (reference sequence). The CDR3 reads CSAPGRGFGYTF. The CDR3 nucleotides are TGCAGTGCACCGGGGCGGGGCTTTGGCTACACCTTC.

The gene calls are TRBV5-1 and TRBJ2-3, with D perhaps assigned TRBD1 or TRBD2 (5 bases each). Germline values: CDR1 SGHRS, CDR2 YFSETQ. Trimming stripped 1 base from V and 1 base from J, with 10 bases between. This CDR3 is 15 amino acids long. The CDR3 protein is CASSLIRGGTDTQYF. The CDR3 DNA reads TGCGCCAGCAGCTTGATTCGGGGCGGCACAGATACGCAGTATTTT.

This clonotype turned up a few times. In DNA, the CDR3 is TGTGCCAGCAGCTTCTGGGGGGACTACAATGAGCAGTTCTTC. This gives the protein CASSFWGDYNEQFF. V and J are TRBV7-9 and TRBJ2-1; D possibly corresponds to TRBD2 (6 bases). In germline, CDR1 is SEHNR, CDR2 FQNEAQ (reference sequence). Trimming stripped 3 bases from V and 3 bases from J, with 9 bases between. The CDR3 runs 14 residues.

The chain carries TRBV20-1 and TRBJ1-2; 10 bases fit TRBD1. V lost 1 base to trimming and J lost 4 bases; unmatched junction nucleotides: 3. This CDR3 has 14 residues. CDR1 is DFQATT and CDR2 is SNEGSKA in the germline V gene (reference sequence). The CDR3 region is CSARGTGGLYGYTF. The CDR3 nucleotides read TGCAGTGCTAGAGGGACAGGGGGACTCTATGGCTACACCTTC.